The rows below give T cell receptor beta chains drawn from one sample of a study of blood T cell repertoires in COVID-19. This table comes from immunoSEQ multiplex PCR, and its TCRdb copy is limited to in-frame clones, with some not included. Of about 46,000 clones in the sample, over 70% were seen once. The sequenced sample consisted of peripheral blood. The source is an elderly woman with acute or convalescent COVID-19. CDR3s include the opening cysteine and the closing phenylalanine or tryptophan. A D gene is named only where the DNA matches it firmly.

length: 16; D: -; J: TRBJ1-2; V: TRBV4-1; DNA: TGCGCCAGCAGCCAAGTTCTCTTCTCTCAGACTTATGGCTACACCTTC; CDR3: CASSQVLFSQTYGYTF
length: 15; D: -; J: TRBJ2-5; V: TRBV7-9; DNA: TGTGCCAGCGGCCCTCGTCGAGGGCTTAAAGAGACCCAGTACTTC; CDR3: CASGPRRGLKETQYF
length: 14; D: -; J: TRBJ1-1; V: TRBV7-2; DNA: TGTGCCAGCAGCTTTCACGGACAGAACACTGAAGCTTTCTTT; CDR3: CASSFHGQNTEAFF
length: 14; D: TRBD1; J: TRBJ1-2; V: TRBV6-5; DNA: TGTGCCAGCAGTAGGACAGGGGCAGACTATGGCTACACCTTC; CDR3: CASSRTGADYGYTF
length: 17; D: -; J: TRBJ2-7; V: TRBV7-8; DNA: TGTGCCAGCAGCTCCCCCCCCCGCCGAGGGGGTCGAGAAGAGCAGTACTTC; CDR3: CASSSPPRRGGREEQYF
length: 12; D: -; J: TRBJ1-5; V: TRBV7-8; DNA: TGTGCCAGCAGCTTATTTGAAAGCACCCAGCATTTT; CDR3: CASSLFESTQHF
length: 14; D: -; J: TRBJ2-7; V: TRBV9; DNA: TGTGCCAGTTCAGAGACACCAAACCTCTACGAGCAGTACTTC; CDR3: CASSETPNLYEQYF
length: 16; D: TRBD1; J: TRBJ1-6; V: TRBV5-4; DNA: TGTGCCAGCAGCCCACCTACCGGGACAGGGGATTCACCCCTCCACTTT; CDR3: CASSPPTGTGDSPLHF
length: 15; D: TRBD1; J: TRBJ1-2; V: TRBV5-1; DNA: TGCGCCAGCAGCTTGGAAGGGACAGGCTCCTATGGCTACACCTTC; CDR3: CASSLEGTGSYGYTF
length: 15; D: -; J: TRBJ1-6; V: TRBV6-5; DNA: TGTGCCAGCAGGTGGCAGTCCAGTTTTAATTCACCCCTCCACTTT; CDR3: CASRWQSSFNSPLHF
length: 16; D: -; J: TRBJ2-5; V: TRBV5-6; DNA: TGTGCCAGCAGCTTGGATCGGGTAGCTGGTTCAGAGACCCAGTACTTC; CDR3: CASSLDRVAGSETQYF
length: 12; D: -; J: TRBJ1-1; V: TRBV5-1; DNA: TGCGCCAGCAGCTTCGGGAACACTGAAGCTTTCTTT; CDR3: CASSFGNTEAFF
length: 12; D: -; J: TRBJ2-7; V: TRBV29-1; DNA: TGCAGCGTTGGGAGCACATTCTACGAGCAGTACTTC; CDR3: CSVGSTFYEQYF
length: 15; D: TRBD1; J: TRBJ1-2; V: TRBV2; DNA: TGTGCCAGCAGTAGTCGACAGGGGAGTATACGTGGCTACACCTTC; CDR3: CASSSRQGSIRGYTF
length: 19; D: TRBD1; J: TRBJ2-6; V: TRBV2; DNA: TGTGCCAGGGACCGGGACAGGGGAAGAGAATCCTCTGGGGCCAACGTCCTGACTTTC; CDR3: CARDRDRGRESSGANVLTF
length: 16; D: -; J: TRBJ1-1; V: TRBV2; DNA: TGTGCCAGCAGTGAAGGGAACCTTAGGGGGGGGACTGAAGCTTTCTTT; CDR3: CASSEGNLRGGTEAFF
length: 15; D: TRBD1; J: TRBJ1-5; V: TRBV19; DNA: TGTGCCAGTACCTCCTTCGGGACAGAGAATCAGCCCCAGCATTTT; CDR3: CASTSFGTENQPQHF
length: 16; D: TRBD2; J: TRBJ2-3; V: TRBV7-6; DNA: TGTGCCAGCAGCATTATACTAGCGGCTGGCACAGATACGCAGTATTTT; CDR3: CASSIILAAGTDTQYF
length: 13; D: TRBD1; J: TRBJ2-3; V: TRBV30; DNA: TGTGCCTGGAGAGGACAGGGGTCAGATACGCAGTATTTT; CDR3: CAWRGQGSDTQYF
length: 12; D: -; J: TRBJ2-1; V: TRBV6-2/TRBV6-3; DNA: TGTGCCAGCAGTTACCCACCCGCGGAGCAGTTCTTC; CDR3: CASSYPPAEQFF
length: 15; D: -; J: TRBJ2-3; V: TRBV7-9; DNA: TGTGCCAGCAGCCTGGGGAGCGGACTCACAGATACGCAGTATTTT; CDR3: CASSLGSGLTDTQYF
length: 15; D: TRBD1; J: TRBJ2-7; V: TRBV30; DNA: TGTGCCTGGAGTGCCTATACGGGACAGGGGCGCGAGCAGTACTTC; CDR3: CAWSAYTGQGREQYF
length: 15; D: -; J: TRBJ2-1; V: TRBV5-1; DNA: TGCGCCAGCAGTTCGGACGGGAGCTCCTACAATGAGCAGTTCTTC; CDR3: CASSSDGSSYNEQFF
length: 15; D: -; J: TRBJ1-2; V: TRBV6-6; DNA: TGTGCCAGCAGAGAACATGGGACACCTAACTATGGCTACACCTTC; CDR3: CASREHGTPNYGYTF
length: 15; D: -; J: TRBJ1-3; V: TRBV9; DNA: TGTGCCAGCAGCGGGGATGCGGGCCAGGGAAACACCATATATTTT; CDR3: CASSGDAGQGNTIYF
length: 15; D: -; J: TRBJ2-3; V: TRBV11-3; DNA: TGTGCCAGCAGCTCGACCCGCGGAGCTACAGATACGCAGTATTTT; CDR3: CASSSTRGATDTQYF